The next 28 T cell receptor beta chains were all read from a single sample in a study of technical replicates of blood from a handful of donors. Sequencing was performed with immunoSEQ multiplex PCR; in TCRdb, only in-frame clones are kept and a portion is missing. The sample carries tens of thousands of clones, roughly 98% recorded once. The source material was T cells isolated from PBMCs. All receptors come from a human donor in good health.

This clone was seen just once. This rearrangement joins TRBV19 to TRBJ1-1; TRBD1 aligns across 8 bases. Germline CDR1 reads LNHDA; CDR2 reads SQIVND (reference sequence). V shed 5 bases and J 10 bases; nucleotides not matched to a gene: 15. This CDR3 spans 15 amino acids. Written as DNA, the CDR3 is TGTGCCAGTAGTTCAAAGACAGGGGTGAATTGGCGAGCTTTCTTT. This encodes CASSSKTGVNWRAFF.

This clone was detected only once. CDR3 sequence reads: CASSLQGRYYEQYF. CDR3 nucleotides: TGTGCCAGCAGCTTACAGGGAAGATACTACGAGCAGTACTTC. This chain joins TRBV5-6 and TRBJ2-7; D possibly corresponds to TRBD1 (6 bases). This CDR3 contains 14 residues. Per germline, CDR1 SGHDT and CDR2 YYEEEE. V lost 2 bases, J lost 3 bases, and 12 bases lay in between.

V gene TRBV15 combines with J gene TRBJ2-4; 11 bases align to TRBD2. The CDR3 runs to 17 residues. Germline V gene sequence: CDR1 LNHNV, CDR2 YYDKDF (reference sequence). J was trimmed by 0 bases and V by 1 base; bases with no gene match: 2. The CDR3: CATSRGGTSGAKNIQYF. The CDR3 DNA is TGTGCCACCAGCAGAGGGGGGACTAGCGGAGCCAAAAACATTCAGTACTTC.

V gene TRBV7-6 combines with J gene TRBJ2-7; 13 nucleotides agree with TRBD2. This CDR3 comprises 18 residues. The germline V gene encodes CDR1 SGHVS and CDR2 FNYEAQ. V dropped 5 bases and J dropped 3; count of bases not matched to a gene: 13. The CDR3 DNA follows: TGTGCCAGCAGCACACTAGCGGGAGGGCCGCAGGGCGGCTACGAGCAGTACTTC. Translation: CASSTLAGGPQGGYEQYF.

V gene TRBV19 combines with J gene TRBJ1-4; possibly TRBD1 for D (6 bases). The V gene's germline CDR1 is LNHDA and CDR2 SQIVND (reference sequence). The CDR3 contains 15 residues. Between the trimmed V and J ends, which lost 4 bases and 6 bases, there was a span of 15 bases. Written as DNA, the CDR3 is TGTGCCAGTAGTAAATACAGGGACCTATATGAAAAACTGTTTTTT. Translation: CASSKYRDLYEKLFF.

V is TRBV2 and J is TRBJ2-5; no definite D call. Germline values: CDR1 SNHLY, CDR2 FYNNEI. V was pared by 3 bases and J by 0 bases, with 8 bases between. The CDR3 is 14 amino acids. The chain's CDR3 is CASSDGTYQETQYF. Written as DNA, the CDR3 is TGTGCCAGCAGTGATGGTACTTACCAAGAGACCCAGTACTTC.

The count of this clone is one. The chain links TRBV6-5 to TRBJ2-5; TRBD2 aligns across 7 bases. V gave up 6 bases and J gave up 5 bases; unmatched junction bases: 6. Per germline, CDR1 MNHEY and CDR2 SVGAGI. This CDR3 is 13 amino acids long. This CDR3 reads CASSSGGYETQYF. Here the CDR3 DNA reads TGTGCCAGCAGCTCGGGGGGATATGAGACCCAGTACTTC.

The CDR3 region is CAWAGDNEKLFF. DNA of the CDR3: TGTGCCTGGGCAGGTGATAATGAAAAACTGTTTTTT. V is TRBV30 and J is TRBJ1-4; D not certain. The V end lost 5 bases, the J end lost 4 bases, and 8 bases lay between the germline ends. The CDR3 sequence is 12 residues long. CDR1 GTSNPN and CDR2 SVGIG come from the germline V gene (reference sequence).

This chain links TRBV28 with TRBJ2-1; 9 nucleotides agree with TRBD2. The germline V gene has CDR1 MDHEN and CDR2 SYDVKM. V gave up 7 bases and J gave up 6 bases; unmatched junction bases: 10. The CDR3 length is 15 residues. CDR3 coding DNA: TGTGCCAGCACCCCTACTAGCGGGTCTGTCAATGAGCAGTTCTTC. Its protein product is CASTPTSGSVNEQFF. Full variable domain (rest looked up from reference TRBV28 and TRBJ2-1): DVKVTQSSRYLVKRTGEKVFLECVQDMDHENMFWYRQDPGLGLRLIYFSYDVKMKEKGDIPEGYSVSREKKERFSLILESASTNQTSMYLCASTPTSGSVNEQFFGPGTRLTVL.

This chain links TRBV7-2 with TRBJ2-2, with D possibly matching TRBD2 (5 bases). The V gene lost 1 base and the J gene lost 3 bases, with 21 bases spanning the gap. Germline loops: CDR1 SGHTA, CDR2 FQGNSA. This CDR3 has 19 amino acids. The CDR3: CASSLVRLGNPADTGELFF. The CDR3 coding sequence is TGTGCCAGCAGCTTAGTTCGACTCGGGAATCCCGCGGACACCGGGGAGCTGTTTTTT.

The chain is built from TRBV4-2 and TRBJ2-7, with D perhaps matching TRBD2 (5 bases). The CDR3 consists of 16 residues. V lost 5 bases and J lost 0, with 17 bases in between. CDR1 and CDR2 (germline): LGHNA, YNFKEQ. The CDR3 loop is CASSEGYRISSYEQYF. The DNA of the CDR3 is TGTGCCAGCAGCGAGGGCTATCGGATAAGCTCCTACGAGCAGTACTTC.

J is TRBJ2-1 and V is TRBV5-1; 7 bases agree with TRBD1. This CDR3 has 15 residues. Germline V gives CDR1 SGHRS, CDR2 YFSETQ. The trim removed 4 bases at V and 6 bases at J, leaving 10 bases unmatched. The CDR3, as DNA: TGCGCCAGCAGCCCAGACCGACAGGGCCGCAATGAGCAGTTCTTC. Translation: CASSPDRQGRNEQFF.

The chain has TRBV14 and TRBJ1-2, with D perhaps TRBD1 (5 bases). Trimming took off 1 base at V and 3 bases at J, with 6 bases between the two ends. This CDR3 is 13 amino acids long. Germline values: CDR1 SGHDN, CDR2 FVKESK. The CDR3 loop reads CASSQVTDYGYTF. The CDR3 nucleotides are TGTGCCAGCAGCCAAGTGACAGACTATGGCTACACCTTC.

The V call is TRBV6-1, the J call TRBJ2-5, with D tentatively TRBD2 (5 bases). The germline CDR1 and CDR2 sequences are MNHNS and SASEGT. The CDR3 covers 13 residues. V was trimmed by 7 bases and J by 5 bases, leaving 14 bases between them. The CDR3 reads CASKAGVGETQYF. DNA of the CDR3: TGTGCCAGCAAGGCCGGGGTCGGGGAGACCCAGTACTTC.

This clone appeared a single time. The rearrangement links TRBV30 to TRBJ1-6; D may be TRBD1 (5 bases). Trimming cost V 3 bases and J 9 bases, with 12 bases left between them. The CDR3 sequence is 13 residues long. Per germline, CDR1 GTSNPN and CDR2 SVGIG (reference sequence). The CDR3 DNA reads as TGTGCCTGGAGCTGGGGCCCTGTTTCACCCCTCCACTTT. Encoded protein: CAWSWGPVSPLHF.

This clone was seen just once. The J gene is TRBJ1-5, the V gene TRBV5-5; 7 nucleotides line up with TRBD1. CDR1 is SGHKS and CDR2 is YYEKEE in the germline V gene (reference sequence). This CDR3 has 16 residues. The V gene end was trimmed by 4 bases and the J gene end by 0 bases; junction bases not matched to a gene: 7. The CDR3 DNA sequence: TGTGCCAGCAGCAGAACAGGGGTCAATAGCAATCAGCCCCAGCATTTT. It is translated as CASSRTGVNSNQPQHF.

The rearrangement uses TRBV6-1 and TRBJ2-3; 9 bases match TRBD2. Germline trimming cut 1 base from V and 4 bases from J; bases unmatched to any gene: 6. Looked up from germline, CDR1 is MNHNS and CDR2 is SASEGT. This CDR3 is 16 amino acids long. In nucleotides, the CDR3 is TGTGCCAGCAGTGAAGTTTGGACTAGCGAGGCAGATACGCAGTATTTT. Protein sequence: CASSEVWTSEADTQYF.

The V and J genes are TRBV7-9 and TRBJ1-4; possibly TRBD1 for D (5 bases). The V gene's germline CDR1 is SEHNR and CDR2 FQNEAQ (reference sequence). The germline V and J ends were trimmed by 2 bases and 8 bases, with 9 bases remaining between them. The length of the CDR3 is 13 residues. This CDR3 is CASSLSRGEKLFF. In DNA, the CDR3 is TGTGCCAGCAGCTTATCTAGGGGAGAAAAACTGTTTTTT.

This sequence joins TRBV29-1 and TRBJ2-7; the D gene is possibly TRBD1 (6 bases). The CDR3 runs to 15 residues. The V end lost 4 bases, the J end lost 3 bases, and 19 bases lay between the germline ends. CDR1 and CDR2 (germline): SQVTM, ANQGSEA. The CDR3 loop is CSVADRSVVVYEQYF. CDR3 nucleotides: TGCAGCGTTGCCGACAGGTCGGTCGTTGTCTACGAGCAGTACTTC.

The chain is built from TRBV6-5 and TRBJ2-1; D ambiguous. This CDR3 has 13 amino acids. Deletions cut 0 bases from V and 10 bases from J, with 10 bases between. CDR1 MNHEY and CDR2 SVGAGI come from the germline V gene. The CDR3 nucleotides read TGTGCCAGCAGTTACTCCCCCCTGACAGAGCAGTTCTTC. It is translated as CASSYSPLTEQFF.

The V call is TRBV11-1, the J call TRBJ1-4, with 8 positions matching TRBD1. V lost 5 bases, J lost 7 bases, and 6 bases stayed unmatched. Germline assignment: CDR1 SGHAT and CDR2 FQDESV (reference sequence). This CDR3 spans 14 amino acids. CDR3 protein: CASSPDRVGEKLFF. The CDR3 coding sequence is TGTGCCAGCAGCCCGGACAGGGTCGGTGAAAAACTGTTTTTT.

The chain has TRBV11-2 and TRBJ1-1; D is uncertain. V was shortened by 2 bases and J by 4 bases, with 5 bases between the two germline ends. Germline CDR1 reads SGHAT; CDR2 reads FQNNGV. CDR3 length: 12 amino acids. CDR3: CASSLPSTEAFF. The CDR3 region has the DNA TGTGCCAGCAGCTTACCTAGCACTGAAGCTTTCTTT.

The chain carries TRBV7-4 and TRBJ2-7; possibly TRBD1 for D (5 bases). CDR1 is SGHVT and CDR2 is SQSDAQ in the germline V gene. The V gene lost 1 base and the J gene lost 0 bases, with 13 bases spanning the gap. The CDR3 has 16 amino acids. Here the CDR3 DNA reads TGTGCCAGCAGCTTAGTGGGGCCGGATGTCTCCTACGAGCAGTACTTC. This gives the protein CASSLVGPDVSYEQYF.

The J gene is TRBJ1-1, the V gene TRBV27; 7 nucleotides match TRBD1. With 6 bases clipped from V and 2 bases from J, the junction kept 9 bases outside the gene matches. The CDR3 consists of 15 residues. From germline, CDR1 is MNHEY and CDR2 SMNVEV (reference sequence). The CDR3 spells CASRRQGQSNTEAFF. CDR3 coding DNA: TGTGCCAGCAGACGACAGGGCCAGTCCAACACTGAAGCTTTCTTT.

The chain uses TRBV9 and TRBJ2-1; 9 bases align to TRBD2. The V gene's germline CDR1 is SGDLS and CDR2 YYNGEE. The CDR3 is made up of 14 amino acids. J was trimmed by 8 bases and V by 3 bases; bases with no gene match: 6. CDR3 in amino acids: CASSASGVRDEQFF. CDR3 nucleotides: TGTGCCAGCAGCGCTAGCGGGGTCCGGGATGAGCAGTTCTTC.

CDR3 region: CASSLYETGDGYTF. The CDR3 nucleotides read TGTGCCAGCAGCTTATACGAGACAGGGGATGGCTACACCTTC. V usage is TRBV7-9 and J usage is TRBJ1-2; 8 bases map to TRBD1. In germline, CDR1 is SEHNR, CDR2 FQNEAQ (reference sequence). There are 14 residues in the CDR3. Unmatched junction bases numbered 5, after V lost 2 bases and J lost 6 bases. The full variable domain, completed using reference TRBV7-9 and TRBJ1-2, is DTGVSQNPRHKITKRGQNVTFRCDPISEHNRLYWYRQTLGQGPEFLTYFQNEAQLEKSRLLSDRFSAERPKGSFSTLEIQRTEQGDSAMYLCASSLYETGDGYTFGSGTRLTVV.

CDR3: CASSYFPPGTNYGYTF. The CDR3 bases are TGTGCCAGCAGTTACTTTCCCCCGGGTACTAACTATGGCTACACCTTC. V gene TRBV6-5 combines with J gene TRBJ1-2; D call uncertain. The CDR3 totals 16 residues. V was pared by 1 base and J by 0 bases, with 12 bases between. Germline assignment: CDR1 MNHEY and CDR2 SVGAGI.

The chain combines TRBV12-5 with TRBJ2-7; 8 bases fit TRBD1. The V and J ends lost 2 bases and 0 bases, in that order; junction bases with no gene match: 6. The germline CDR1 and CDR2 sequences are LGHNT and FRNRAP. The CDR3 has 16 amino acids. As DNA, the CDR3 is TGTGCTAGTGGTTTGATCTTGGGACAGGACTCCTACGAGCAGTACTTC. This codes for CASGLILGQDSYEQYF.